The clone carrying this T cell receptor beta chain turned up a few times. Its antigen is unknown. This entry comes from a study of CD8 T cells in ankylosing spondylitis. Quantitative 5'-RACE with molecular barcodes generated TCR beta libraries. TCRdb processed the 5' RACE reads anew with MiXCR; each CDR3 protein has one entry. The table shows around 480,000 distinct CDR3 sequences, with over 15% occurring only once. This CDR3 comprises 14 residues. V lost 4 bases, J lost 1 base, and 10 bases lay in between. The germline CDR1 and CDR2 sequences are SNHLY and FYNNEI. Study-level points and caveats: A subset of motif variants has previously been described in the synovial fluid and blood of reactive arthritis. Ankylosing spondylitis blood appeared to be characterized by a TCR beta motif of 7 to 9 highly homologous variants.

The sample taken for sequencing was blood, either unsorted or a sorted T cell fraction (not recorded which). This receptor was taken from a male donor with ankylosing spondylitis. The chain joins TRBV2 to TRBJ1-1; TRBD1 is a possible D gene (5 bases). The CDR3 here is CASSGGAPNTEAFF. The CDR3 nucleotides are TGTGCCAGCAGTGGTGGGGCTCCGAACACTGAAGCTTTCTTT.